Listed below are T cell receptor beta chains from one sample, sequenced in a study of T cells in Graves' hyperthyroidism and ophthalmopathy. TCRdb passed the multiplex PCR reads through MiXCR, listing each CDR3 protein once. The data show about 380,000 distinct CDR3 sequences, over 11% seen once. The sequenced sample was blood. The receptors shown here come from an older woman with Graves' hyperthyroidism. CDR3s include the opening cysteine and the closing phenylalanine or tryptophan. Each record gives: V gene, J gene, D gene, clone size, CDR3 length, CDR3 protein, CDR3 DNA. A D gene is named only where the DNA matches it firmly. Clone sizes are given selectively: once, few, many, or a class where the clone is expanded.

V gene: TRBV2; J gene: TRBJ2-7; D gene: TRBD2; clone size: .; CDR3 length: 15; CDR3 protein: CASSGGLAGYYEQYF; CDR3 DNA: TGTGCCAGCAGTGGGGGACTAGCGGGGTACTACGAGCAGTACTTC
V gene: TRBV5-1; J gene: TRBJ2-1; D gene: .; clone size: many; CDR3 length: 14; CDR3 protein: CASSEGDPYNEQFF; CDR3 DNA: TGCGCCAGCAGCGAGGGAGACCCCTACAATGAGCAGTTCTTC
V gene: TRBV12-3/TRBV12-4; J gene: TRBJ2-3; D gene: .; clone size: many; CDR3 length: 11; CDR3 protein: CASSFSRPQYF; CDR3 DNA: TGTGCCAGCAGTTTTTCGAGACCTCAGTATTTT
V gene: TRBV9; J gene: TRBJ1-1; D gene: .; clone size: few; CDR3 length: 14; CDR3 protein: CASSVVESDTEAFF; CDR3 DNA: TGTGCCAGCAGCGTAGTGGAGTCGGACACTGAAGCTTTCTTT
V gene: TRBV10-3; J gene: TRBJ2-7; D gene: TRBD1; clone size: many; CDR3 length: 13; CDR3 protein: CAISGQGRYEQYF; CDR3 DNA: TGTGCCATCAGTGGACAGGGAAGATACGAGCAGTACTTC
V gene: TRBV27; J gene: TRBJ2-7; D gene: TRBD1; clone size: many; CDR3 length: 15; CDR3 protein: CASSLSWQGAYEQYF; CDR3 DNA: TGTGCCAGCAGTTTATCGTGGCAGGGGGCCTACGAGCAGTACTTC
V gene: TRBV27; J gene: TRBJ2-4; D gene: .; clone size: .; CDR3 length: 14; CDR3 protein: CASSPGIDKNIQYF; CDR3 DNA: TGTGCCAGCAGTCCGGGAATAGACAAAAACATTCAGTACTTC
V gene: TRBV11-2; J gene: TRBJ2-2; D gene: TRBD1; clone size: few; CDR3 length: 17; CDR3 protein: CASRPAPDRAIAGELFF; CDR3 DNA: TGTGCCAGCAGACCAGCCCCAGACAGGGCCATAGCCGGGGAGCTGTTTTTT
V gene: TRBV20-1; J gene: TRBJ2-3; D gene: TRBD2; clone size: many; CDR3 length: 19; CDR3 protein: CSARGDQREGLWGTDTQYF; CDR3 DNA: TGCAGTGCTAGAGGGGACCAGCGGGAGGGCCTTTGGGGCACAGATACGCAGTATTTT
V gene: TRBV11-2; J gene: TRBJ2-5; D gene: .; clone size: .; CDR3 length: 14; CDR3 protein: CASSLERRGETQYF; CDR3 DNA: TGTGCCAGCAGCTTAGAAAGAAGGGGAGAGACCCAGTACTTC
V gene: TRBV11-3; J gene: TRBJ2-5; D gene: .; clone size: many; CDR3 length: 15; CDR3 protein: CASSANSGSGETQYF; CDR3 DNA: TGTGCCAGCAGCGCCAATTCAGGGTCTGGGGAGACCCAGTACTTC
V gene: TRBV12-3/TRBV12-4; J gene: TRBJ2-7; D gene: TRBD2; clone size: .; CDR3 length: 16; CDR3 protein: CASRPGLAGDLYEQYF; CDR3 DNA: TGTGCCAGCAGACCCGGACTAGCGGGAGATCTCTACGAGCAGTACTTC
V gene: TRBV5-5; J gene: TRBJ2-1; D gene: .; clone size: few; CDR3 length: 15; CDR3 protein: CASSPGGQTYNEQFF; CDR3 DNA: TGTGCCAGCAGCCCGGGGGGACAGACGTACAATGAGCAGTTCTTC
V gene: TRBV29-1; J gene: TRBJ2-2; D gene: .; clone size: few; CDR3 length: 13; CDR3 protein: CSVVPSLTGELFF; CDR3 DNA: TGCAGCGTTGTTCCCTCGCTCACCGGGGAGCTGTTTTTT
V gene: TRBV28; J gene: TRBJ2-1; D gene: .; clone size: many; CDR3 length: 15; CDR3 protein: CASSLSASSYNEQFF; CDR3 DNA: TGTGCCAGCAGTTTATCTGCTAGCTCCTACAATGAGCAGTTCTTC
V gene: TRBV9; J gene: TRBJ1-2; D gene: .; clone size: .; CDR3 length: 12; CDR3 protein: CASSVSSYGYTF; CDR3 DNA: TGTGCCAGCAGCGTAAGCAGCTATGGCTACACCTTC
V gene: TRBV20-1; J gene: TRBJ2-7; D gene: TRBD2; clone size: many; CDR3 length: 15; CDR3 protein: CSAAEGLAGPYEQYF; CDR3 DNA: TGCAGTGCAGCCGAGGGACTAGCGGGACCCTACGAGCAGTACTTC
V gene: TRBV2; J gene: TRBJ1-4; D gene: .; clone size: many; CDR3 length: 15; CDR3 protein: CASSDRDPINEKLFF; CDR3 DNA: TGTGCCAGCAGTGATCGGGACCCGATTAATGAAAAACTGTTTTTT
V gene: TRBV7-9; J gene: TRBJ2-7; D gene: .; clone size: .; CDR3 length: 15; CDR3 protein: CASSSGLLGSTQQYF; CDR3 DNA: TGTGCCAGCAGCTCGGGACTTTTAGGGTCTACGCAGCAGTACTTC
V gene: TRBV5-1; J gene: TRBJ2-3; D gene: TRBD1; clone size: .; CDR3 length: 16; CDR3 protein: CASSIQGEYGTDTQYF; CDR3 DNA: TGCGCCAGCAGCATCCAGGGGGAGTACGGGACAGATACGCAGTATTTT
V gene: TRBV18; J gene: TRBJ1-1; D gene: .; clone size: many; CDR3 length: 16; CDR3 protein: CASSPLQGSMNTEAFF; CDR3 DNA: TGTGCCAGCTCACCACTGCAGGGAAGTATGAACACTGAAGCTTTCTTT
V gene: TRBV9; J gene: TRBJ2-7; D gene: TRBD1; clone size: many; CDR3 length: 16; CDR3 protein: CASSVAPGRGQDEQYF; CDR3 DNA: TGTGCCAGCAGCGTAGCTCCCGGCAGGGGGCAAGATGAGCAGTACTTC
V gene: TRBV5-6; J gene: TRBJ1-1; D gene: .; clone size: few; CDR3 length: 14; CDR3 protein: CASSLFSYYTEAFF; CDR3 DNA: TGTGCCAGCAGCTTGTTCTCTTATTACACTGAAGCTTTCTTT
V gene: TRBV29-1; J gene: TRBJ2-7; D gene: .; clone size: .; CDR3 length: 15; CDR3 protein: CSVEGAWDTSYEQYF; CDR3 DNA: TGCAGCGTTGAAGGGGCATGGGACACCTCCTACGAGCAGTACTTC
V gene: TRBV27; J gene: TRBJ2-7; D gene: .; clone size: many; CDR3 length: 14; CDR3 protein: CASSLYGGSYEQYF; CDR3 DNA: TGTGCCAGCAGTTTATACGGGGGATCCTACGAGCAGTACTTC
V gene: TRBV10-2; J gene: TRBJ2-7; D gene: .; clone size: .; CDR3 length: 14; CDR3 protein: CASSEEGWSFEQYF; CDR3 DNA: TGCGCCAGCAGTGAAGAGGGATGGTCTTTCGAGCAGTACTTC
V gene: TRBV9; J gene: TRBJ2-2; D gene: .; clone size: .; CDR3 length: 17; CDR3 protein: CASSFPPGPSNAGELFF; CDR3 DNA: TGTGCCAGCAGCTTTCCTCCGGGACCCTCGAACGCCGGGGAGCTGTTTTTT
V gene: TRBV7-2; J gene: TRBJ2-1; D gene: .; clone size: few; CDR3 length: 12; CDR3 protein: CASSPPPNERFF; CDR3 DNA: TGTGCCAGCAGCCCCCCCCCCAATGAGCGGTTCTTC
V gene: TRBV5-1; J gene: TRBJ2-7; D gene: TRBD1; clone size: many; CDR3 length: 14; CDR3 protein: CASSTTGGGYEQYF; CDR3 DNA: TGCGCCAGCAGCACGACAGGGGGCGGGTACGAGCAGTACTTC
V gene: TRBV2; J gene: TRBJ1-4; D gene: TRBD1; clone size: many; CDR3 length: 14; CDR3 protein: CATRPGQTNEKLFF; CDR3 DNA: TGTGCCACTCGACCGGGACAGACTAATGAAAAACTGTTTTTT
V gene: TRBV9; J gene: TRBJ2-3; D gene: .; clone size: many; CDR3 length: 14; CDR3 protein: CATSLRGSTDTQYF; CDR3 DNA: TGTGCCACTTCCCTACGGGGAAGCACAGATACGCAGTATTTT
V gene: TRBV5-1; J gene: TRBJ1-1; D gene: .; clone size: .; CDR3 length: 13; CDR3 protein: CASSLEGMTEAFF; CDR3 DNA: TGCGCCAGCAGCTTGGAGGGGATGACTGAAGCTTTCTTT
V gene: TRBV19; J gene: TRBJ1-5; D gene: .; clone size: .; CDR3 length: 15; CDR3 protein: CASSIVGTYNQPQHF; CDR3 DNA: TGTGCCAGTAGTATAGTGGGGACATATAATCAGCCCCAGCATTTT
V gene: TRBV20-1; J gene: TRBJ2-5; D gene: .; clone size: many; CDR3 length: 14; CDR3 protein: CSARATGLGETQYF; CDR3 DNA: TGCAGTGCTAGAGCTACAGGGTTGGGGGAGACCCAGTACTTC
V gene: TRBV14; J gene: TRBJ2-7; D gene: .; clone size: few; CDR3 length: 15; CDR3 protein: CASSQWVSGFYEQYF; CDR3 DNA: TGTGCCAGCAGCCAATGGGTTAGCGGATTCTACGAGCAGTACTTC
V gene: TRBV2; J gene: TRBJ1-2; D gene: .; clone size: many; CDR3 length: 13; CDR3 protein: CASKGGSVYGYTF; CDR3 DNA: TGTGCCAGCAAGGGAGGCTCCGTCTATGGCTACACCTTC
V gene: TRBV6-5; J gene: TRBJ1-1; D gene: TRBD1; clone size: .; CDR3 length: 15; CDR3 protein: CASSYSTGLNTEAFF; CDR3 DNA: TGTGCCAGCAGTTACTCGACAGGGCTAAACACTGAAGCTTTCTTT
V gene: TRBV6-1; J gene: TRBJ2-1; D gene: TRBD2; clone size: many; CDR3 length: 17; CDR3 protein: CASSRLSGLAVYNEQFF; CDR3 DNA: TGTGCCAGCAGTCGTCTATCGGGACTAGCGGTTTACAATGAGCAGTTCTTC
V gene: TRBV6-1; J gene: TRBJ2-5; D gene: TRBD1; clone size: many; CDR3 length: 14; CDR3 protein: CASSWASRGETQYF; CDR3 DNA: TGTGCCAGCAGTTGGGCTAGCAGGGGGGAGACCCAGTACTTC
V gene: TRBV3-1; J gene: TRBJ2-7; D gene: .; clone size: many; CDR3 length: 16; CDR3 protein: CASSLRVPGDGDEQYF; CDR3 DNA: TGTGCCAGCAGCCTCAGGGTCCCCGGGGATGGCGACGAGCAGTACTTC
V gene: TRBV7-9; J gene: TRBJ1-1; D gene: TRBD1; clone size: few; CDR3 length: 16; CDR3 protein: CASTIGTVRLNTEAFF; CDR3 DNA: TGTGCCAGCACAATCGGGACAGTAAGATTGAACACTGAAGCTTTCTTT
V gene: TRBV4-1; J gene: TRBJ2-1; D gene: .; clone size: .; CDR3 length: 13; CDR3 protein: CASSRGMGYEQFF; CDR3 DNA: TGCGCCAGCAGCCGGGGAATGGGGTACGAGCAGTTCTTC
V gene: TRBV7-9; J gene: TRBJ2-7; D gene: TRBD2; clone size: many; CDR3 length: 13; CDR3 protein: CASSLARGNEQYF; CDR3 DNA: TGTGCCAGCAGCTTGGCGCGGGGGAACGAGCAGTACTTC
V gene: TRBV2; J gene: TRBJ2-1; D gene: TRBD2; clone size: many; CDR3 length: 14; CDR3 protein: CATTSSGIYNEQFF; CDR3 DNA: TGTGCCACCACCTCTAGCGGGATCTACAATGAGCAGTTCTTC
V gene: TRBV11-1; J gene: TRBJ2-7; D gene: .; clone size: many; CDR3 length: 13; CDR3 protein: CASSFSGTYEQYF; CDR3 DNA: TGTGCCAGCAGCTTCTCTGGGACCTACGAGCAGTACTTC
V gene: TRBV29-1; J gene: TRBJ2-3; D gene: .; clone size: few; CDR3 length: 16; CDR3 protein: CSEMKKGRTYTDTQYF; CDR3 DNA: TGCAGCGAAATGAAAAAGGGCAGGACATACACAGATACGCAGTATTTT
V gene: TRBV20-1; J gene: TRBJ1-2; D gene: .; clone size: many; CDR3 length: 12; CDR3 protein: CSAVTGPYGYTF; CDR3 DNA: TGCAGTGCAGTAACAGGGCCCTATGGCTACACCTTC
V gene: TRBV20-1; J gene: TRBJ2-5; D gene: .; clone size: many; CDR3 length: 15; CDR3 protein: CSARDREGRGETQYF; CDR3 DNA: TGCAGTGCTAGAGATCGAGAAGGCCGGGGAGAGACCCAGTACTTC
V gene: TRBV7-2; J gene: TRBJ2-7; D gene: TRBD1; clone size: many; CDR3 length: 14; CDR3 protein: CASSVTGGSYEQYF; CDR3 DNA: TGTGCCAGCAGCGTTACAGGGGGTTCGTACGAGCAGTACTTC
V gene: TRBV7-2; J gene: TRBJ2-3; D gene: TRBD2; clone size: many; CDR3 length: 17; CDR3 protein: CASSLFGSGRLLDTQYF; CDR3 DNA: TGTGCCAGCAGCCTTTTCGGCAGCGGGAGGCTCTTGGATACGCAGTATTTT